This TCR beta chain was profiled in a study of T cells after posttransplantation cyclophosphamide. As regards this clone: Its antigen is not known.

Regarding the study as a whole: Recipient CMV seropositivity and CMV reactivation strongly tracked TRB clonality. Later post-transplant blood repertoires were often dominated by donor CD8+ memory clones. TRB overlap between skin or GI tissue T cells and blood was limited.

The CDR3 loop spans 19 amino acids. CDR1 and CDR2 from the germline V gene are SGHTA and FQGTGA. J lost 0 bases, V lost 4 bases, and 7 bases had no gene match. Repertoires were generated with immunoSEQ multiplex PCR, while TCRdb's copy carries only in-frame clones and drops some. The sample has tens of thousands of clones, just over 90% seen once; the top ten hold about 3.1%. The rearrangement links TRBV7-3 to TRBJ2-3; 16 positions match TRBD2. The sequenced sample was PBMCs. This clonotype was sampled from a woman between 25 and 40 years old in good health and a related stem cell transplant donor. Here the CDR3 reads CASSSPRGLAGGSTDTQYF. CDR3 nucleotide sequence: TGTGCCAGCAGCTCCCCAAGGGGACTAGCGGGGGGGAGCACAGATACGCAGTATTTT.